This T cell receptor (beta chain) was obtained from a study of blood T cell repertoires in COVID-19 (dated by TCRdb to the early 2020s). Broadly, across the study: Samples from collaborators originated in the United States, Italy and Spain and spanned both the acute and convalescent phases of COVID-19. Where available, HLA class I and class II types were taken from metadata supplied by the sample provider and were not determined by assay-based typing. The prospective study material was composed of cDNA or gDNA derived from T cells, B-cell-depleted T cells, or PBMCs. The repertoires were released in a freely available public database intended as a resource for research on the immune response to SARS-CoV-2. The dataset comprised deeply sampled blood TCRbeta repertoires from subjects exposed to, actively infected with, or recovered from COVID-19. The samples were drawn from the first 160 participants of the ongoing ImmuneRACE study and from 950 to 1,500 subjects provided by 6 global collaborators. The sample metadata nearly always contained a de-identified subject ID, COVID-19 status, age in years and sex. Points the paper makes about the study in general: The amount of clinical and demographic metadata varied by source and participant and was provided uncurated.

The collaborating institutions used their own protocols to collect whole blood in K2EDTA tubes. Collaborator samples were shipped for TCRbeta analysis as frozen whole blood, isolated PBMCs, or DNA extracted from either sample type. From its cysteine to its phenylalanine, the CDR3 spans 12 amino acids. Solely the CDR3 DNA is kept, with 36 bases framed from the first base. V was cut back by 9 bases and J by 3 bases, leaving a gap of 11 bases between them. Worth noting for this clone: No cognate antigen has been identified for it. No much larger clone exists at a distance of one base, and base qualities are not known. Additional DNA sequences in this sample encode the identical CDR3.

The immunoSEQ Assay, a bias-controlled multiplex PCR, was used to amplify TCRbeta CDR3 regions from genomic DNA. The original methods were these. The number of nucleated cells in each sample was estimated from the amplification of reference gene primers within the assay. To quantify the absolute abundance of each unique TCRbeta CDR3 rearrangement, sequence reads were collapsed and filtered. For each sample, productive Simpson clonality was calculated as the square root of Simpson's diversity index across productive rearrangements. In TCRdb, the immuneACCESS table is reduced to in-frame sequences with V and J assigned. These tables do not hold every clone; where another copy was compared, an unresolved V gene accounts for under half, and the others remain unexplained. That table furnishes V, J and clone size, whereas the DNA furnished D and trimming. Within this sample are approximately 210,000 clones, with approximately 78% of them counted one time only. Jointly, the top ten make up approximately 12% of the sample.

The sample consisted of peripheral blood. Recombination joined TRBV12-3 or TRBV12-4 with TRBJ1-1, with a weak D call of TRBD1 (5 bases match). The clonotype was recovered from a woman in her 40s with acute or convalescent COVID-19. In nucleotide form, the sequence is TGTGCCAGTAGGGAGGGGTACACTGAAGCTTTCTTT. This translates into CASREGYTEAFF.